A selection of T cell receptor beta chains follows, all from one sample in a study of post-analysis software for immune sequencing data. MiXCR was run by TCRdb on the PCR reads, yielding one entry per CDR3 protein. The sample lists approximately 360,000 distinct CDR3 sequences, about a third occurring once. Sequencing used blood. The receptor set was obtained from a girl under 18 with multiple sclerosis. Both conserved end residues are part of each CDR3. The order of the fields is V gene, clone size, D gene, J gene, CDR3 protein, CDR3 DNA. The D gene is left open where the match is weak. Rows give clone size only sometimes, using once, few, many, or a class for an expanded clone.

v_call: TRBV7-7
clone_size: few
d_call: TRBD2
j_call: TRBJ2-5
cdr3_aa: CASSFTSGGPQETQYF
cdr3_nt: TGTGCCAGCAGCTTTACTAGCGGGGGGCCCCAAGAGACCCAGTACTTC

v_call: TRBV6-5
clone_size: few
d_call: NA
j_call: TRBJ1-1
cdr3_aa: CASSWGRKNTEAFF
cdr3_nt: TGTGCCAGCAGCTGGGGGAGGAAGAACACTGAAGCTTTCTTT

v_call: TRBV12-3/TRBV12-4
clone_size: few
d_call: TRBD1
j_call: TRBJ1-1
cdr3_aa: CASRSTGEATEAFF
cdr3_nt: TGTGCCAGCAGGTCTACAGGGGAGGCCACTGAAGCTTTCTTT

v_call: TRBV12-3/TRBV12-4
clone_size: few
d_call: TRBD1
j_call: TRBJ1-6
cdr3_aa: CASSSQDRVVDSPLHF
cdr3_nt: TGTGCCAGCAGTTCACAAGACAGGGTTGTGGATTCACCCCTCCACTTT

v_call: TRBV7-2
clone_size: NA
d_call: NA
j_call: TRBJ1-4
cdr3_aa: CASSLGGAQEKLFF
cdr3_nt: TGTGCCAGCAGCTTAGGGGGGGCGCAGGAAAAACTGTTTTTT

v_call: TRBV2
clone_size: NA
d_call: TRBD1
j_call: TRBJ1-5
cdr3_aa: CASSATGTGFNQPQHF
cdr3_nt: TGTGCCAGCAGCGCCACCGGGACAGGCTTCAATCAGCCCCAGCATTTT

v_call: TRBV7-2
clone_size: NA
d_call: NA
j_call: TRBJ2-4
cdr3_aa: CASSSPSAAAIQYF
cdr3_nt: TGTGCCAGCAGCTCCCCCTCGGCTGCGGCCATTCAGTACTTC

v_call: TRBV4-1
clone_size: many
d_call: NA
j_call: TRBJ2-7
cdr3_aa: CASSQGVAAPYEQYF
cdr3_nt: TGCGCCAGCAGCCAAGGGGTAGCGGCCCCCTACGAGCAGTACTTC

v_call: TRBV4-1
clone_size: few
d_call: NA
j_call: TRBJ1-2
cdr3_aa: CASSQPGSYGYTF
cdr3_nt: TGCGCCAGCAGCCAACCAGGTAGCTATGGCTACACCTTC

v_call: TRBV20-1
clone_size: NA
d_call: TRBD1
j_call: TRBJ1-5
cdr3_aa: CSARVAGTANQPQHF
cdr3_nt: TGCAGTGCTAGAGTGGCCGGGACAGCCAATCAGCCCCAGCATTTT

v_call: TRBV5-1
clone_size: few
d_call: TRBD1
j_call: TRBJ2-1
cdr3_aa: CASSFWDRASDNEQFF
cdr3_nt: TGCGCCAGCAGCTTTTGGGACAGGGCCTCGGACAATGAGCAGTTCTTC

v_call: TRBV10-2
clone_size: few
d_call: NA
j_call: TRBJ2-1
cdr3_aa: CASRLAPSYNEQFF
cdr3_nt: TGCGCCAGCAGATTAGCTCCCTCGTACAATGAGCAGTTCTTC

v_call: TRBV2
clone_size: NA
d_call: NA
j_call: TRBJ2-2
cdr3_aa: CASSTAANTGELFF
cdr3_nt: TGTGCCAGCAGTACAGCCGCCAACACCGGGGAGCTGTTTTTT

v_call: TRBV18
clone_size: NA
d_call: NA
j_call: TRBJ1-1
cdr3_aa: CASSREGTSTEAFF
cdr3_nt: TGTGCCAGCTCACGTGAGGGGACGAGCACTGAAGCTTTCTTT

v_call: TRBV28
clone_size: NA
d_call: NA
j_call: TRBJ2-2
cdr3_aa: CASGTGTLNTGELFF
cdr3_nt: TGTGCCAGCGGAACCGGGACTCTTAACACCGGGGAGCTGTTTTTT

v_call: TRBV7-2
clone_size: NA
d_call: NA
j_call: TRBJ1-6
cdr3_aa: CASSLAGGSPLHF
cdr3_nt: TGTGCCAGCAGCTTAGCCGGAGGCTCACCCCTCCACTTT